Each of the 16 T cell receptor beta chains below was sequenced from the same sample in a study of shared clonotypes between healthy human individuals. Clones were sequenced by immunoSEQ multiplex PCR, and TCRdb holds only the in-frame ones, with some missing. The table lists fewer than 600,000 clones, roughly four fifths of them singletons. Sequenced input: PBMCs. All receptors come from a woman aged 40 to 55 in good health. Some clones in this sample may be carry-over from other donors' samples.

The rearrangement joins TRBV6-5 to TRBJ1-1, with D possibly TRBD1 on 5 matching bases. Trimming took 2 bases from V and 4 from J, leaving 17 bases between them. The germline CDR1 and CDR2 sequences are MNHEY and SVGAGI. This CDR3 comprises 16 residues. The CDR3 bases are TGTGCCAGCAGTTACAACCCCGGCCAGGGAGGCACTGAAGCTTTCTTT. Translating gives CASSYNPGQGGTEAFF.

With respect to this clone: A read error is the likely source, as a far larger clone sits one nucleotide away. The identical CDR3 is also encoded by other nucleotide sequences in the sample. The genes are TRBV30 and TRBJ1-5; the D is unclear. The CDR3 has 12 amino acids. CDR1 is GTSNPN, CDR2 SVGIG, per germline (reference sequence). The CDR3, as DNA: TGTGCCTGGAGTGCACAAAATCAGCCCCAGCACTTT. It translates to CAWSAQNQPQHF.

The chain carries TRBV6-6 and TRBJ1-2; 9 positions agree with TRBD1. This CDR3 contains 15 residues. Germline loops: CDR1 MNHNY, CDR2 SVGAGI (reference sequence). Losses at the gene ends were 2 bases for V and 8 bases for J; bases not matched to a gene: 9. The CDR3 loop is CASSYLTGGVDGYTF. The CDR3, as DNA: TGTGCCAGCAGTTACCTAACAGGGGGCGTTGACGGCTACACCTTC.

In regard to this clone: This sequence is one base from a far larger clone and is likely a read error. Different DNA sequences within this sample yield the same CDR3. This chain connects TRBV30 to TRBJ1-1, with a possible D match to TRBD1 (5 bases). Germline CDR1 is GTSNPN and CDR2 is SVGIG (reference sequence). This CDR3 is built from 13 residues. CDR3 loop: CAWTTSADTEAFF. The CDR3 DNA reads TGTGCCTGGACTACAAGCGCGGACACCGAAGCTTTCTTT. Drawing the rest from reference TRBV30 and TRBJ1-1, the complete variable domain is SQTIHQWPATLVQPVGSPLSLECTVEGTSNPNLYWYRQAAGRGLQLLFYSVGIGQISSEVPQNLSASRPQDRQFILSSKKLLLSDSGFYLCAWTTSADTEAFFGQGTRLTVV.

J is TRBJ2-1 and V is TRBV25-1; 14 bases map to TRBD2. Germline V lookup: CDR1 MGHDK, CDR2 SYGVNS. The CDR3 spans 13 residues. CDR3: CGSGLAGGNEQFF. In nucleotides, the CDR3 is TGTGGATCAGGACTAGCGGGAGGCAATGAGCAGTTCTTC.

The chain combines TRBV5-4 with TRBJ2-2; D tentatively fits TRBD1 or TRBD2 (5 bases each). The V gene lost 2 bases and the J gene lost 1 base, with 12 bases spanning the gap. CDR1 is SGHNT, CDR2 YYREEE, per germline (reference sequence). The CDR3 covers 16 residues. CDR3 amino acids: CASSFDPGQNTGELFF. CDR3 nucleotides: TGTGCCAGCAGCTTCGATCCGGGGCAGAACACCGGGGAGCTGTTTTTT.

The chain employs TRBV19 and TRBJ2-1, with 7 positions matching TRBD1. V was clipped by 4 bases and J by 6 bases; unmatched bases: 9. The CDR3 is made up of 15 amino acids. Germline V gene sequence: CDR1 LNHDA, CDR2 SQIVND (reference sequence). CDR3 protein: CASSTRDSLGNEQFF. In DNA, the CDR3 is TGTGCCAGTAGTACCAGGGACAGCCTTGGCAATGAGCAGTTCTTC.

The chain is built from TRBV6-5 and TRBJ1-2; the D is unclear. Germline V lookup: CDR1 MNHEY, CDR2 SVGAGI. Trimming left V 6 bases short and J 2 bases short, with 10 bases between. CDR3 length: 13 amino acids. DNA of the CDR3: TGTGCCAGCAGCCGTCTCCCAAACTATGGCTACACCTTC. Encoded protein: CASSRLPNYGYTF.

In regard to this clone: A far larger clone lies a single base away; this is likely a read error. This specimen includes other DNA sequences encoding the same CDR3. The CDR3 DNA reads as TGTGCCAGTAGCCAGGGGAGGGAGGGCACGCAGTACTTC. Translating gives CASSQGREGTQYF. V is TRBV7-2 and J is TRBJ2-7; a weak D match, TRBD2 (7 bases). From germline, CDR1 is SGHTA and CDR2 FQGNSA. This CDR3 comprises 13 residues. V was pared by 9 bases and J by 9 bases, with 21 bases between. Together with reference TRBV7-2 and TRBJ2-7, the CDR3 gives the full variable domain: GAGVSQSPSNKVTEKGKDVELRCDPISGHTALYWYRQSLGQGLEFLIYFQGNSAPDKSGLPSDRFSAERTGGSVSTLTIQRTQQEDSAVYLCASSQGREGTQYFGPGTRLTVT.

This clone was seen only a few times. The chain recombines TRBV18 with TRBJ2-2, with D hard to call. The CDR3 has 15 residues. Trimming cost V 1 base and J 2 bases, with 8 bases left between them. The germline V gene has CDR1 KGHSH and CDR2 LQKENI. The CDR3: CASSPQSTNTGELFF. The CDR3 coding sequence is TGTGCCAGCTCACCACAGAGTACCAACACCGGGGAGCTGTTTTTT. Drawing the rest from reference TRBV18 and TRBJ2-2, the complete variable domain is NAGVMQNPRHLVRRRGQEARLRCSPMKGHSHVYWYRQLPEEGLKFMVYLQKENIIDESGMPKERFSAEFPKEGPSILRIQQVVRGDSAAYFCASSPQSTNTGELFFGEGSRLTVL.

The chain is built from TRBV5-1 and TRBJ2-5; possible D gene TRBD1, 5 bases. There are 13 residues in the CDR3. The germline V gene encodes CDR1 SGHRS and CDR2 YFSETQ. Trimming took 2 bases from V and 7 from J, leaving 12 bases between them. CDR3 nucleotide sequence: TGCGCCAGCAGCTTTGATTCAGGGTGGACCCAGTACTTC. Residues: CASSFDSGWTQYF.

This clone was seen only a few times. This chain joins TRBV7-9 and TRBJ1-2; D call uncertain. V was clipped by 3 bases and J by 4 bases, with 0 bases between them. Per germline, CDR1 SEHNR and CDR2 FQNEAQ (reference sequence). The CDR3 runs 10 residues. The CDR3 protein is CASSFYGYTF. CDR3 bases: TGTGCCAGCAGCTTCTATGGCTACACCTTC.

This clone was counted ten times or more. The same CDR3 is also encoded by other DNA sequences in this sample. The chain has TRBV5-1 and TRBJ2-5, with 9 nucleotides matching TRBD1. The CDR3 sequence is 14 residues long. With 0 bases clipped from V and 5 bases from J, the junction kept 2 bases outside the gene matches. CDR1 is SGHRS and CDR2 is YFSETQ in the germline V gene. The CDR3 loop is CASSLDRGRETQYF. The CDR3 DNA reads as TGCGCCAGCAGCTTGGACAGGGGGCGTGAGACCCAGTACTTC.

Note on this clone: The sample holds other DNA sequences that translate to the same CDR3. The V and J genes are TRBV7-9 and TRBJ2-7, with no clear D. CDR3 length: 13 amino acids. Trimming shortened V by 2 bases and J by 3 bases, and 8 bases separated the two germline ends. CDR1 is SEHNR and CDR2 is FQNEAQ in the germline V gene (reference sequence). Written as DNA, the CDR3 is TGTGCCAGCAGCTTAAGTGGTGTCTACGAGCAGTACTTC. Residues: CASSLSGVYEQYF.

The V gene is TRBV21-1, the J gene TRBJ2-1; the tabulated D call, TRBD2, remains unverified against the DNA. TRBV21-1 is marked as a pseudogene. CDR3 length: 10 residues. CDR3 in amino acids: CASIAAEQFF. The CDR3 DNA reads as TGTGCCAGCATAGCGGCTGAGCAGTTCTTC.

The rearrangement links TRBV7-9 to TRBJ1-6; D is perhaps TRBD1 (6 bases). Trimming removed 3 bases at V and 9 bases at J, with 15 bases between. The CDR3 loop spans 15 amino acids. Germline assignment: CDR1 SEHNR and CDR2 FQNEAQ (reference sequence). CDR3: CASSLGAADTSPLHF. In DNA, the CDR3 is TGTGCCAGCAGCTTGGGGGCCGCTGACACTTCACCCCTCCACTTT. The variable domain in full, completed from reference TRBV7-9 and TRBJ1-6, reads DTGVSQNPRHKITKRGQNVTFRCDPISEHNRLYWYRQTLGQGPEFLTYFQNEAQLEKSRLLSDRFSAERPKGSFSTLEIQRTEQGDSAMYLCASSLGAADTSPLHFGNGTRLTVT.